This TCR beta chain emerged from a study of tissue T cells after allogeneic stem cell transplantation. Study-wide findings and caveats: TCR repertoires tracked anatomic similarity, regardless of disease or transplant status. The patient cohort was small and clinically heterogeneous, with limited sampling depth. Tissue-detected TCR repertoire was only partly captured by blood and spleen T cells.

The time point: mouse harvest day 14 after allogeneic transplant. Each mouse received 10^7 T-cell-depleted marrow cells plus 10^6 splenic CD5+ T cells by tail vein. Mice had MHC-mismatched B6 into BALB/c GVHD, sampled day 7 or 14. V was trimmed by 3 bases and J by 7 bases, leaving 3 bases between them. The CDR3 covers 11 residues. Germline CDR1 and CDR2: SGHND and FRSKSL. By sample fraction, this clone is medium-sized (0.01 to 0.1%). Its target is not known. The gene names given are mouse names. With the read ending 1 residue before the CDR3 end, the germline J gene is used to fill in that end. TCRdb's table, derived via immunoSEQ multiplex PCR, lists solely in-frame clones and lacks some. The sample has about 9,000 clones, about 35% seen once.

Sequenced sample: skin. This chain connects TRBV15 to TRBJ1-4; no clear D gene. The source is a female BALB/c mouse given C57BL/6 T cells with graft-versus-host disease after an allogeneic hematopoietic cell transplant. The sequenced part of the CDR3 DNA is TGTGCCAGCAGTTTGGGCGAAAGATTATTT. Protein product: CASSLGERLF. The entire CDR3 sequence reads CASSLGERLFF.